This T cell receptor (beta chain) was captured in a study of CD8 T cells in ankylosing spondylitis. The germline gives CDR1 SGHDN, CDR2 FVKESK. V was shortened by 3 bases and J by 7 bases, with 19 bases between the two germline ends. There are 16 residues in the CDR3. TCRdb re-called the 5' RACE reads through MiXCR, storing one row per CDR3 protein. The data show approximately 39,000 distinct CDR3 sequences, with 9.5% to 12% seen just once and about 19% held by the top ten. Sequenced material: synovial fluid, either unsorted or a sorted T cell fraction (not recorded which). This sequence joins TRBV14 and TRBJ2-1; a possible D gene is TRBD2 (6 bases). The TCR sequence derives from a male donor with ankylosing spondylitis. The CDR3 protein is CASSHGGEGIGNEQFF. Here the CDR3 DNA reads TGTGCCAGCAGCCACGGGGGAGAGGGGATTGGGAATGAGCAGTTCTTC.